This TCR beta chain was retrieved from a study of shared clonotypes between healthy human individuals. Replicate PCRs for sorted subsets used around 200 ng DNA; this equaled about 30,000 T cell genomes. The assay was immunoSEQ multiplex PCR, and TCRdb's table has in-frame clones only and misses some. The profile shows about 820,000 clones, 80% to 95% of them singletons. CD45RO-negative, CCR7-selected cells formed the naive CD8 fraction, which excluded terminally differentiated effector memory CD45RA+ cells. Every contributor of samples was a Caucasian grown-up residing in Nashville, Tennessee. This CDR3 spans 21 amino acids. CDR1 and CDR2 from the germline V gene are SQVTM and ANQGSEA. V lost 1 base, J lost 2 bases, and 19 bases stayed unmatched.

Sequencing used naive CD8+ T cells sorted from blood. The TCR sequence derives from a man in his thirties or forties in good health. This chain links TRBV29-1 with TRBJ2-1; 11 bases line up with TRBD2. This chain's CDR3 is CSVEGLAGIQARPTAYNEQFF. The CDR3 bases are TGCAGCGTTGAAGGACTAGCGGGAATTCAGGCTCGCCCCACGGCCTACAATGAGCAGTTCTTC.